The 29 T cell receptor beta chains given below trace back to one sample, sequenced in a study of blood T cell repertoires in COVID-19. Assay used: immunoSEQ multiplex PCR; TCRdb lists only in-frame clones, some missing. The table lists more than 200,000 clones, more than 85% of them singletons, with over 4% in the top ten. The specimen was peripheral blood. All receptors come from a woman in her sixties or seventies with COVID-19, enrolled during active disease.

The chain employs TRBV28 and TRBJ2-6, with 12 bases aligning to TRBD2. Germline lookup yields CDR1 MDHEN and CDR2 SYDVKM. The CDR3 is 19 amino acids. J gave up 1 base and V 6 bases, and 10 bases lay outside the gene matches. The CDR3 spells CASSLAPGLAGSGANVLTF. Written as DNA, the CDR3 is TGTGCCAGCAGCCTAGCTCCGGGACTAGCGGGTTCTGGGGCCAACGTCCTGACTTTC.

The DNA for the CDR3 is TGTGCCACTCTAGCGGGAGCGGAAGATACGCAGTATTTT. Translated, it gives CATLAGAEDTQYF. The chain combines TRBV28 with TRBJ2-3, with 10 bases fitting TRBD2. CDR1 MDHEN and CDR2 SYDVKM come from the germline V gene. The junction had 6 bases not matched to a gene; V was cut back by 10 bases and J by 5 bases. This CDR3 comprises 13 residues.

V and J are TRBV7-9 and TRBJ2-3, with 8 bases lining up with TRBD1. With V trimmed by 5 bases and J by 3 bases, 7 bases remained unmatched. The CDR3 sequence is 15 residues long. Germline values: CDR1 SEHNR, CDR2 FQNEAQ (reference sequence). For the CDR3, the DNA is TGTGCCAGCAGCAACGACAGGGGCGATACAGATACGCAGTATTTT. It is translated as CASSNDRGDTDTQYF.

This chain connects TRBV27 to TRBJ1-5; maybe TRBD1 (6 bases). The V end was cut by 6 bases, the J end by 5 bases, with 14 bases between. This CDR3 contains 14 residues. The germline gives CDR1 MNHEY, CDR2 SMNVEV (reference sequence). The CDR3 loop is CASSATGGHQPQHF. Written as DNA, the CDR3 is TGTGCCAGCAGCGCCACGGGGGGCCATCAGCCCCAGCATTTT.

This clone was seen only a few times. V and J are TRBV2 and TRBJ1-1; 7 nucleotides line up with TRBD1. Germline-derived CDR1 and CDR2 are SNHLY and FYNNEI. The CDR3 is 14 residues long. The J segment lost 2 bases and the V segment lost 6 bases, leaving 6 bases of the junction unmatched. The CDR3 DNA sequence: TGTGCCAGCAGCAGACAGGGAGTAAACACTGAAGCTTTCTTT. Translating it yields CASSRQGVNTEAFF. The full variable domain, with the rest looked up from reference TRBV2 and TRBJ1-1, is EPEVTQTPSHQVTQMGQEVILRCVPISNHLYFYWYRQILGQKVEFLVSFYNNEISEKSEIFDDQFSVERPDGSNFTLKIRSTKLEDSAMYFCASSRQGVNTEAFFGQGTRLTVV.

The V call is TRBV15, the J call TRBJ2-5, with 7 nucleotides matching TRBD2. Germline CDR1 reads LNHNV; CDR2 reads YYDKDF (reference sequence). This CDR3 contains 16 residues. The junction had 11 bases not matched to a gene; V was cut back by 3 bases and J by 4 bases. CDR3 residues: CATSSGRAGVRETQYF. The CDR3, as DNA: TGTGCCACCAGCAGTGGCCGCGCGGGGGTGCGAGAGACCCAGTACTTC.

The chain recombines TRBV5-4 with TRBJ1-3, with TRBD1 as a possible D gene (6 bases). This CDR3 is built from 15 residues. Between the trimmed V and J ends, which lost 2 bases and 3 bases, there was a span of 12 bases. Germline-derived CDR1 and CDR2 are SGHNT and YYREEE (reference sequence). The CDR3 region has the DNA TGTGCCAGCAGCTTCCAGGGGCGCGGTGGAAACACCATATATTTT. It yields the protein CASSFQGRGGNTIYF.

In the case of this clone: Germline and junction disagree at one end, which may indicate a read error. The chain combines TRBV9 with TRBJ2-6; 7 nucleotides agree with TRBD1. The CDR3 totals 13 residues. Germline values: CDR1 SGDLS, CDR2 YYNGEE. CDR3 nucleotides: TGTGCCAGTAGGGGGCCTGGGGCCAACGTCCCGACTTTC. It encodes CASRGPGANVPTF.

In nucleotides, the CDR3 is TGTGCCAGCAGCCCCGGGACAGGGGTGCATCAGCCCCAGCATTTT. The encoded protein is CASSPGTGVHQPQHF. The chain combines TRBV11-2 with TRBJ1-5, with 10 bases identical to TRBD1. Trimming at V came to 5 bases and at J to 5 bases, leaving 6 bases not matched to a gene. This CDR3 spans 15 amino acids. Germline-derived CDR1 and CDR2 are SGHAT and FQNNGV.

The rearrangement links TRBV12-3 or TRBV12-4 to TRBJ1-5; 7 bases agree with TRBD1. J lost 3 bases, V lost 8 bases, and 4 bases had no gene match. There are 13 residues in the CDR3. For the CDR3, the DNA is TGTGCCAGCGGGGGACAGCTCAATCAGCCCCAGCATTTT. Translating gives CASGGQLNQPQHF.

The chain is built from TRBV6-5 and TRBJ2-7, with D perhaps matching TRBD2 (7 bases). Trimming shortened V by 5 bases and J by 4 bases, and 18 bases separated the two germline ends. CDR3 length equals 15 residues. Germline values: CDR1 MNHEY, CDR2 SVGAGI. CDR3 sequence: CASSPGGPLSYEQYF. CDR3 DNA: TGTGCCAGCAGTCCGGGGGGCCCCCTTAGTTACGAGCAGTACTTC.

The chain combines TRBV4-1 with TRBJ2-7; 13 bases match TRBD2. Unmatched junction bases numbered 10, after V lost 3 bases and J lost 5 bases. From germline, CDR1 is MGHRA and CDR2 YSYEKL. The CDR3 is 17 residues long. The CDR3 is CASSQIDLGLAGNEQYF. The CDR3 DNA is TGCGCCAGCAGCCAGATTGACCTGGGACTAGCGGGGAACGAGCAGTACTTC.

V is TRBV7-3 and J is TRBJ2-7; possibly TRBD2 for D (6 bases). This CDR3 has 15 amino acids. V lost 5 bases and J 0 bases, leaving 14 bases between the germline ends. Germline-derived CDR1 and CDR2 are SGHTA and FQGTGA. CDR3 coding DNA: TGTGCCAGCAGCCTCTCCGGGGGAGCCTCCTACGAGCAGTACTTC. Translating it yields CASSLSGGASYEQYF.

The CDR3 DNA reads TGTGCCAGCAGTGCGACAGGGGGTGAGGGAGAAAAACTGTTTTTT. Translating gives CASSATGGEGEKLFF. This chain links TRBV2 with TRBJ1-4; 9 bases are shared with TRBD1. Germline V CDR1 and CDR2: SNHLY, FYNNEI. There are 15 residues in the CDR3. V gave up 4 bases and J gave up 8 bases; unmatched junction bases: 8. Filled out from reference TRBV2 and TRBJ1-4, the complete variable domain reads EPEVTQTPSHQVTQMGQEVILRCVPISNHLYFYWYRQILGQKVEFLVSFYNNEISEKSEIFDDQFSVERPDGSNFTLKIRSTKLEDSAMYFCASSATGGEGEKLFFGSGTQLSVL.

This sequence joins TRBV7-2 and TRBJ1-4; D unclear. CDR3 size: 14 residues. Trimming cost V 6 bases and J 3 bases, with 11 bases left between them. Germline V CDR1 and CDR2: SGHTA, FQGNSA. The CDR3: CASSLASPNEKLFF. The CDR3 nucleotides are TGTGCCAGCAGTCTAGCCAGTCCTAATGAAAAACTGTTTTTT.

This CDR3 reads CASSWTSGVYNEQFF. DNA for the CDR3: TGTGCCAGCAGCTGGACTAGCGGGGTCTACAATGAGCAGTTCTTC. The chain employs TRBV5-6 and TRBJ2-1; 12 bases align to TRBD2. Trimming removed 3 bases from V and 3 bases from J; junction bases left unmatched: 1. Germline lookup yields CDR1 SGHDT and CDR2 YYEEEE. The CDR3 is 15 residues long. The full variable domain, its missing parts supplied by reference TRBV5-6 and TRBJ2-1, is DAGVTQSPTHLIKTRGQQVTLRCSPKSGHDTVSWYQQALGQGPQFIFQYYEEEERQRGNFPDRFSGHQFPNYSSELNVNALLLGDSALYLCASSWTSGVYNEQFFGPGTRLTVL.

CDR3 sequence: CSVRLAGAGNEQFF. CDR3 DNA: TGCAGCGTCAGACTAGCGGGAGCGGGAAATGAGCAGTTCTTC. The chain recombines TRBV29-1 with TRBJ2-1; 12 bases match TRBD2. The length of the CDR3 is 14 residues. Germline lookup yields CDR1 SQVTM and CDR2 ANQGSEA. V was clipped by 6 bases and J by 7 bases; unmatched bases: 7.

The chain joins TRBV6-5 to TRBJ1-3; D ambiguous. CDR3 size: 13 residues. V lost 7 bases to trimming and J lost 3 bases, with 10 bases between them. Germline CDR1 MNHEY, CDR2 SVGAGI. The CDR3 region is CASTGGLGNTIYF. CDR3 DNA: TGTGCCAGCACTGGTGGGCTTGGAAACACCATATATTTT.

This chain joins TRBV5-1 and TRBJ1-4; TRBD1 is a possible D gene (5 bases). This CDR3 comprises 15 residues. With 0 bases removed from V and 8 bases from J, the gap between germline ends came to 14 bases. Germline V gene sequence: CDR1 SGHRS, CDR2 YFSETQ. DNA for the CDR3: TGCGCCAGCAGCTTGGTCCGGGGACTACAGGAAAAACTGTTTTTT. Its translation is CASSLVRGLQEKLFF. Together with reference TRBV5-1 and TRBJ1-4, the CDR3 gives the full variable domain: KAGVTQTPRYLIKTRGQQVTLSCSPISGHRSVSWYQQTPGQGLQFLFEYFSETQRNKGNFPGRFSGRQFSNSRSEMNVSTLELGDSALYLCASSLVRGLQEKLFFGSGTQLSVL.

This chain links TRBV29-1 with TRBJ2-5, with D possibly TRBD1 on 6 matching bases. The CDR3 consists of 11 residues. Germline CDR1 and CDR2: SQVTM and ANQGSEA. The germline V and J ends were trimmed by 6 bases and 5 bases, with 10 bases remaining between them. CDR3: CSVEQGETQYF. CDR3 coding DNA: TGCAGCGTCGAGCAGGGGGAGACCCAGTACTTC.

The chain carries TRBV6-6 and TRBJ1-2, with 10 positions matching TRBD1. The CDR3 covers 16 residues. V trimming: 0 bases; J trimming: 0 bases; junction bases outside the gene matches: 1. Germline V gene sequence: CDR1 MNHNY, CDR2 SVGAGI (reference sequence). CDR3 protein: CASSYSTGGSNYGYTF. The CDR3 nucleotides are TGTGCCAGCAGTTACTCGACAGGGGGCTCTAACTATGGCTACACCTTC.

A note on this clone: Other nucleotide sequences from this sample produce the same CDR3. The chain is built from TRBV2 and TRBJ1-5, with 9 bases identical to TRBD1. J was trimmed by 4 bases and V by 6 bases; bases with no gene match: 4. The CDR3 length is 14 residues. Germline values: CDR1 SNHLY, CDR2 FYNNEI. The CDR3, as DNA: TGTGCCAGCAGAGCGGACAGGGGAAATCAGCCCCAGCATTTT. This sequence encodes CASRADRGNQPQHF.

This chain links TRBV5-4 with TRBJ2-3; D is perhaps TRBD2 (6 bases). The germline gives CDR1 SGHNT, CDR2 YYREEE (reference sequence). Trimming removed 3 bases from V and 3 bases from J, with 11 bases in between. The CDR3 runs 14 residues. The CDR3 DNA follows: TGTGCCAGCAGCTCCGGGGGAAGGACAGATACGCAGTATTTT. The encoded protein is CASSSGGRTDTQYF.

The chain carries TRBV19 and TRBJ2-5; D might be TRBD2 (5 bases). V lost 6 bases and J 5 bases, leaving 10 bases between the germline ends. The CDR3 is made up of 12 amino acids. Germline V lookup: CDR1 LNHDA, CDR2 SQIVND (reference sequence). This CDR3 is CASSPRGETQYF. Written as DNA, the CDR3 is TGTGCCAGTAGCCCTAGAGGGGAGACCCAGTACTTC.

The rearrangement joins TRBV28 to TRBJ1-2; TRBD1 aligns across 7 bases. The CDR3 totals 14 residues. With 7 bases clipped from V and 3 bases from J, the junction kept 8 bases outside the gene matches. Germline V gene sequence: CDR1 MDHEN, CDR2 SYDVKM. The CDR3 loop is CASTPAGGYYGYTF. In nucleotides, the CDR3 is TGTGCCAGCACCCCGGCAGGGGGATACTATGGCTACACCTTC.

The genes are TRBV13 and TRBJ2-5; a possible D gene is TRBD1 (6 bases). The length of the CDR3 is 18 residues. Trimming removed 1 base from V and 0 bases from J, with 18 bases in between. The germline V gene has CDR1 PRHDT and CDR2 FYEKMQ (reference sequence). The CDR3 bases are TGTGCCAGCAGCTTAGCCGGCGGTCCAGGGGCGTACCAAGAGACCCAGTACTTC. Protein product: CASSLAGGPGAYQETQYF.

The chain employs TRBV18 and TRBJ1-3; TRBD1 agrees at 7 bases. This CDR3 has 16 amino acids. The V and J ends lost 4 bases and 0 bases, in that order; junction bases with no gene match: 6. The germline V gene has CDR1 KGHSH and CDR2 LQKENI. The DNA of the CDR3 is TGTGCCAGCTCACAACAGGGGCTTCACTCTGGAAACACCATATATTTT. Protein: CASSQQGLHSGNTIYF.

The chain links TRBV7-2 to TRBJ2-5, with D possibly TRBD2 on 5 matching bases. The CDR3 is 14 amino acids. Per germline, CDR1 SGHTA and CDR2 FQGNSA. Trimming removed 0 bases at V and 7 bases at J, with 12 bases between. CDR3 DNA sequence: TGTGCCAGCAGCTTAGCGGGCCTACGGGGGACCCAGTACTTC. It yields the protein CASSLAGLRGTQYF. The whole variable domain, remainder taken from reference TRBV7-2 and TRBJ2-5, is GAGVSQSPSNKVTEKGKDVELRCDPISGHTALYWYRQSLGQGLEFLIYFQGNSAPDKSGLPSDRFSAERTGGSVSTLTIQRTQQEDSAVYLCASSLAGLRGTQYFGPGTRLLVL.

The chain is built from TRBV6-2 or TRBV6-3 and TRBJ1-4; D is ambiguous. Germline V CDR1 and CDR2: MNHEY, SVGEGT. This CDR3 contains 14 residues. Trimming stripped 2 bases from V and 1 base from J, with 5 bases between. CDR3 DNA: TGTGCCAGCAGTTACAGGAGAACTAATGAAAAACTGTTTTTT. It is translated as CASSYRRTNEKLFF.